These 8 T cell receptor beta chains came from one sample sequenced in a study of cytomegalovirus exposure and HLA in healthy donors. The PCR was carried out with 60 Vbeta primers and 13 Jbeta primers. TCRdb keeps only in-frame clones here, not all; method: immunoSEQ multiplex PCR. The repertoire holds some 150,000 clones, 75% to 85% seen once, with 1.3% in the top ten. The sequencing input was PBMCs. The origin of the receptors is a woman between 40 and 50 years old in good health and CMV-seronegative.

The chain employs TRBV1 and TRBJ1-6; TRBD1, the table's D call, lacks a check against the DNA. TRBV1 is described as a pseudogene. The CDR3 contains 17 residues. The CDR3 DNA is TGCACCAGCAGCCATGATCTACGACAGGGGACGAATTCACCCCTCCACTTT. This encodes CTSSHDLRQGTNSPLHF.

The rearrangement joins TRBV6-6 to TRBJ2-5; perhaps TRBD2 as D (6 bases). In germline, CDR1 is MNHNY, CDR2 SVGAGI (reference sequence). The CDR3 totals 13 residues. The ends were cut back, 6 bases at V and 6 bases at J, with 14 bases in the middle. CDR3 nucleotides: TGTGCCAGCAGATATAAAGGAGGGAAGACCCAGTACTTC. The encoded protein is CASRYKGGKTQYF.

The V and J genes are TRBV4-2 and TRBJ1-4; 9 bases map to TRBD1. Trimming took 0 bases from V and 4 from J; bases not matched to a gene: 3. The germline V gene encodes CDR1 LGHNA and CDR2 YNFKEQ. CDR3 length: 16 residues. As DNA, the CDR3 is TGTGCCAGCAGCCAAGAGGAGGGACAGGGTAATGAAAAACTGTTTTTT. As protein: CASSQEEGQGNEKLFF.

This sequence joins TRBV6-5 and TRBJ1-1; D might be TRBD1 (5 bases). The ends were cut back, 3 bases at V and 5 bases at J, with 16 bases in the middle. Germline-derived CDR1 and CDR2 are MNHEY and SVGAGI. This CDR3 comprises 15 residues. This CDR3 reads CASSYSWGGRTEAFF. The CDR3 coding sequence is TGTGCCAGCAGTTATTCATGGGGGGGGAGGACTGAAGCTTTCTTT.

The chain is built from TRBV13 and TRBJ1-2; 11 bases fit TRBD1. The V gene end was trimmed by 5 bases and the J gene end by 0 bases; junction bases not matched to a gene: 8. Germline CDR1 PRHDT, CDR2 FYEKMQ (reference sequence). The CDR3 sequence is 17 residues long. The CDR3 is CASSTRDRGWANYGYTF. CDR3 nucleotides: TGTGCCAGCAGCACTCGGGACAGGGGGTGGGCTAACTATGGCTACACCTTC.

The CDR3 protein is CASSYSGTGDEKLFF. DNA of the CDR3: TGTGCCAGCAGTTACTCGGGGACAGGGGATGAAAAACTGTTTTTT. This chain uses TRBV6-5 with TRBJ1-4; 10 bases agree with TRBD1. The CDR3 consists of 15 residues. The germline CDR1 and CDR2 sequences are MNHEY and SVGAGI. Trimming at V came to 0 bases and at J to 6 bases, leaving 1 base not matched to a gene.

This clone was detected only a few times. The chain employs TRBV5-1 and TRBJ2-7; 7 bases map to TRBD1. V was pared by 0 bases and J by 2 bases, with 2 bases of the junction left unmatched. This CDR3 is built from 14 residues. Per germline, CDR1 SGHRS and CDR2 YFSETQ. Here the CDR3 reads CASSLGQGAYEQYF. The CDR3 nucleotides read TGCGCCAGCAGCTTGGGGCAGGGGGCCTACGAGCAGTACTTC.

J is TRBJ1-2 and V is TRBV19; possible D gene TRBD1, 5 bases. CDR1 is LNHDA and CDR2 is SQIVND in the germline V gene (reference sequence). The CDR3 length is 14 residues. The V end lost 6 bases, the J end lost 0 bases, and 11 bases lay between the germline ends. The CDR3: CASRSRGSNYGYTF. CDR3 in DNA: TGTGCCAGTAGGAGCCGGGGGTCTAACTATGGCTACACCTTC.